Each of the 8 T cell receptor beta chains below was sequenced from the same sample in a study of glioma-infiltrating T cells. TCR alpha and beta CDR3 regions were amplified from RNA using iRepertoire nested multiplex PCR. TCRdb re-derived calls from the multiplex PCR reads in MiXCR, one entry per CDR3 protein. Of about 400,000 distinct CDR3 sequences listed, roughly two fifths are singletons. Sequenced: glioma tissue, nonneoplastic brain tissue, or PBMCs (not recorded which). The origin of the receptors is a human donor with low-grade glioma or glioblastoma, undergoing nonglioma brain surgery, or in good health (not recorded which).

As for this clonotype: This clone may be a read error of a much larger clone one base away. The chain links TRBV20-1 to TRBJ2-1, with 12 bases aligning to TRBD1. CDR1 is DFQATT, CDR2 SNEGSKA, per germline (reference sequence). The length of the CDR3 is 14 residues. The V segment lost 4 bases and the J segment 7 bases; nucleotides outside the gene matches: 5. CDR3 sequence reads: CSATGQGAVNEQFF. The CDR3 region has the DNA TGCAGTGCTACGGGACAGGGGGCCGTAAATGAGCAGTTCTTC.

This clonotype has just a few counts. The genes are TRBV28 and TRBJ2-7, with TRBD1 matching 7 bases. Germline loops: CDR1 MDHEN, CDR2 SYDVKM. V dropped 8 bases and J dropped 4; count of bases not matched to a gene: 8. CDR3 length equals 13 residues. This chain's CDR3 is CASRTGAAYEQYF. The CDR3 DNA reads TGTGCCAGCCGCACAGGGGCCGCGTACGAGCAGTACTTC.

As regards this clonotype: At one end the junction does not follow the germline gene, possibly because of a read error. The V call is TRBV5-1, the J call TRBJ2-1; 9 nucleotides match TRBD2. Per the germline V gene, CDR1 is SGHRS and CDR2 is YFSETQ. The CDR3 consists of 12 residues. CDR3 DNA sequence: TGCGCCTGCAGGCGGGAGGGGAATGAGCAGTTCTTC. Its protein product is CACRREGNEQFF.

The chain combines TRBV20-1 with TRBJ1-2; 12 positions agree with TRBD1. Germline loops: CDR1 DFQATT, CDR2 SNEGSKA (reference sequence). The CDR3 totals 17 residues. With 5 bases clipped from V and 1 base from J, the junction kept 11 bases outside the gene matches. Here the CDR3 reads CSALLLGQGAINYGYTF. The CDR3 nucleotides read TGCAGTGCTCTACTGCTGGGACAGGGGGCAATTAACTATGGCTACACCTTC.

For this clonotype: Mismatch with germline at one junction end may stem from a read error. The chain is built from TRBV18 and TRBJ2-1; TRBD2 matches at 11 bases. This CDR3 contains 17 residues. Germline values: CDR1 KGHSH, CDR2 LQKENI. The CDR3 nucleotides read TGTGCCAGCTCACCCAAAACTAGCGGGAGATGGGGCAATGAGCAGTCCTTC. Residues: CASSPKTSGRWGNEQSF.

V usage is TRBV6-6 and J usage is TRBJ2-2; tentatively, D is TRBD1 or TRBD2 (5 bases each). The CDR3 sequence is 14 residues long. CDR1 and CDR2 from the germline V gene are MNHNY and SVGAGI (reference sequence). V dropped 5 bases and J dropped 6 bases, with 13 bases sitting between them. This CDR3 is CASSRPQGAGELFF. The CDR3 nucleotides are TGTGCCAGCAGTCGACCCCAGGGAGCCGGGGAGCTGTTTTTT.

Points on this clonotype: An end of the junction does not agree with germline; a read error may underlie this. The chain links TRBV7-3 to TRBJ1-1; TRBD1 is a possible D gene (5 bases). Germline CDR1 and CDR2: SGHTA and FQGTGA. This CDR3 is 11 amino acids long. CDR3 DNA sequence: TGTGCCAGCAGCTTTCGGGGGGACTGGTACTTT. Translation: CASSFRGDWYF.

The V call is TRBV27, the J call TRBJ2-1, with 10 positions matching TRBD2. The CDR3 loop spans 18 amino acids. V lost 6 bases to trimming and J lost 4 bases; unmatched junction nucleotides: 15. Germline CDR1 reads MNHEY; CDR2 reads SMNVEV (reference sequence). The CDR3, as DNA: TGTGCCAGCAGCCCAAGGGAGACTAGCGGGCTCCAGTACAATGAGCAGTTCTTC. This codes for CASSPRETSGLQYNEQFF.